The entry below describes one TCR beta chain. This clone has a single count. Its antigen specificity is not known. It has no much larger one-base neighbor in the sample; base qualities were not kept. Patients with autoimmune disease history or receiving systemic immunosuppression were excluded from the trial. Peripheral blood for TCR sequencing was collected from all dose cohorts at baseline, on cycle 4 day 1, and on cycle 7 day 1. Samples came from an open-label, multicenter, first-in-human phase I dose-escalation trial of ivuxolimab. Adults with locally advanced or metastatic head and neck squamous cell, hepatocellular, melanoma or renal cell carcinoma were enrolled in the trial. Before TCR sequencing, CD4+ T cells and CD8+ T cells were sorted from peripheral blood as separate populations. This sample was taken from a study of OX40 agonist ivuxolimab in advanced cancers. Describing the broader study: Ivuxolimab was a fully human IgG2 agonistic monoclonal antibody targeting the costimulatory receptor OX40 (CD134). Intravenous ivuxolimab was administered to patients every 2 weeks at six dose levels: 0.01, 0.1, 0.3, 1.5, 3 and 10 mg/kg. Among the roughly 50 dose-escalation patients, roughly 20 had hepatocellular carcinoma, 15 melanoma, 9 renal cell carcinoma and 9 head and neck cancer. In the dose-escalation cohort, 82.7% of patients were male, and the mean age was around 60 years with a range of roughly 23 to 79. Prior anti-PD-1, anti-PD-L1 or anti-CTLA-4 therapy was permitted, and checkpoint inhibitors had been received by under 50% of dose-escalation patients. Partial responses occurred in three dose-escalation patients, of whom one had hepatocellular carcinoma and two had cutaneous melanoma. The purpose of peripheral TCRbeta sequencing was to test whether ivuxolimab changed TCR sequence diversity and led to clonal T-cell expansion. The paper covers the monotherapy dose-escalation part of the phase I ivuxolimab trial, which included N of about 51 patients. The research as a whole found: Antigen specificity was not determined for the clonally expanded peripheral T cells. In the 0.1-3.0 mg/kg groups, partial responders were among the patients with the lowest normalized peripheral clonal expansion, particularly in CD8+ T cells. After ivuxolimab, expanded clones were on average more numerous among CD8+ T cells than among CD4+ T cells. Low levels of normalized T-cell clonal expansion were also seen in some nonresponding patients. At doses of 0.1 to 3.0 mg/kg, clonal expansion of both CD4+ and CD8+ blood T cells was observed from baseline to week 6.

The CDR3 runs 16 amino acids, cysteine and phenylalanine included. Solely the CDR3 DNA is kept, with 48 bases framed from the first base. V was cut back by 0 bases and J by 2 bases, leaving a gap of 10 bases between them. CDR1 and CDR2 were assigned from the germline V gene as MGHRA and YSYEKL. Genomic DNA was isolated from the sorted cells so that the TCRbeta CDR3 region could be sequenced. The immunoSEQ Assay was used to sequence the TCRbeta CDR3 regions. In TCRdb, the immuneACCESS table is reduced to in-frame sequences with V and J assigned. These tables do not hold every clone; where another copy was compared, an unresolved V gene accounts for under half, and the others remain unexplained. The sample table shows about 58,000 clones, and about 88% are seen once. 1.2% of the sample belongs to the ten largest clones.

The rearranged chain carries TRBV4-1 and TRBJ1-4; the D gene remains uncertain. The specimen was CD4+ or CD8+ T cells sorted from blood, collected in a trial of the OX40 agonist ivuxolimab. The receptor's source is an adult with an advanced solid tumor such as melanoma, head and neck, liver or kidney cancer. The CDR3 region reads CASSQDRVNTNEKLFF. In nucleotide form, the sequence is TGCGCCAGCAGCCAAGATAGGGTTAATACTAATGAAAAACTGTTTTTT.